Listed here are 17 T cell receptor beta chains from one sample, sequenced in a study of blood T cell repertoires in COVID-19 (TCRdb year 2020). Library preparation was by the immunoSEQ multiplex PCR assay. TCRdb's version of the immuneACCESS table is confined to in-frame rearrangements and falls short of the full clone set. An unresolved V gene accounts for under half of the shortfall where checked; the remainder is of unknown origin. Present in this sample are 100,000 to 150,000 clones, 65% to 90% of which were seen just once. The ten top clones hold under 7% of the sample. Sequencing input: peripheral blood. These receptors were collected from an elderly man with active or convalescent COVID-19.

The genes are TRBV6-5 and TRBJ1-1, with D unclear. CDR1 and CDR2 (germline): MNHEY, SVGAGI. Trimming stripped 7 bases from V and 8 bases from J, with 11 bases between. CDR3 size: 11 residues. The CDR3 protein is CASISPAEAFF. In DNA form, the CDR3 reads TGTGCCAGCATAAGCCCCGCGGAAGCTTTCTTT.

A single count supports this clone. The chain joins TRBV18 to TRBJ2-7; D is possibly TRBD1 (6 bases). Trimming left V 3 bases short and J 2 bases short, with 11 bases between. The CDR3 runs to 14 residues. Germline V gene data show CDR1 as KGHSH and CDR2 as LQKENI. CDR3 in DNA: TGTGCCAGCTCACCTCTTCCAGGGGCCTACGAGCAGTACTTC. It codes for CASSPLPGAYEQYF. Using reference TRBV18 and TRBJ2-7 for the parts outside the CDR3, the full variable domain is NAGVMQNPRHLVRRRGQEARLRCSPMKGHSHVYWYRQLPEEGLKFMVYLQKENIIDESGMPKERFSAEFPKEGPSILRIQQVVRGDSAAYFCASSPLPGAYEQYFGPGTRLTVT.

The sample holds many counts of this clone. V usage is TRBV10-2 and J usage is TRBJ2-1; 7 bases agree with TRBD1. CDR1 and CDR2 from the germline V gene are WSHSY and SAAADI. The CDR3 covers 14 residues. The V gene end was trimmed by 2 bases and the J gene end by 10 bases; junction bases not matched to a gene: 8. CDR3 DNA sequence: TGCGCCAGCAGTGAGATCCCTCGGACAGGAGAGCAGTTCTTC. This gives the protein CASSEIPRTGEQFF.

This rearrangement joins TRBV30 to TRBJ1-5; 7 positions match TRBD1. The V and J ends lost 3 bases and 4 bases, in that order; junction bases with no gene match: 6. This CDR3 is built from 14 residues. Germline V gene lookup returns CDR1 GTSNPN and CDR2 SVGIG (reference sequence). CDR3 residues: CAWSRDSLNQPQHF. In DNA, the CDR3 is TGTGCCTGGAGCCGGGACAGTTTAAATCAGCCCCAGCATTTT.

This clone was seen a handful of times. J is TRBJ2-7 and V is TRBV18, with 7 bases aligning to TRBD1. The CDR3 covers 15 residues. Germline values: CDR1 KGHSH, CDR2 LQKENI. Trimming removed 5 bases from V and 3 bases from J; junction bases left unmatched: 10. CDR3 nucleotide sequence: TGTGCCAGCTCATACCGGGACAGCAGTTACTACGAGCAGTACTTC. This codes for CASSYRDSSYYEQYF.

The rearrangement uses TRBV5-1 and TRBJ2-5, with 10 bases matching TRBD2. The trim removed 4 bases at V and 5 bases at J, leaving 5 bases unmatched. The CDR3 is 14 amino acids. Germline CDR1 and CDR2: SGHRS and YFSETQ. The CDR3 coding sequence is TGCGCCAGCAGCCTAGCGGGAGCTGGGGAGACCCAGTACTTC. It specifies CASSLAGAGETQYF.

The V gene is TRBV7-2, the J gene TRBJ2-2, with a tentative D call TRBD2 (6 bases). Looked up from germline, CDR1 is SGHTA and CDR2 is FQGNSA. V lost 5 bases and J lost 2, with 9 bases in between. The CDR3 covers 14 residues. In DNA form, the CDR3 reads TGTGCCAGCAGCCCGGACTACAACACCGGGGAGCTGTTTTTT. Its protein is CASSPDYNTGELFF.

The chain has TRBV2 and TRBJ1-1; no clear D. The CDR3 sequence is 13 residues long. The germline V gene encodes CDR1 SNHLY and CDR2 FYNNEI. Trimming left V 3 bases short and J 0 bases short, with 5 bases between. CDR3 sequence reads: CASSDRLNTEAFF. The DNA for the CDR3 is TGTGCCAGCAGTGACAGGTTGAACACTGAAGCTTTCTTT.

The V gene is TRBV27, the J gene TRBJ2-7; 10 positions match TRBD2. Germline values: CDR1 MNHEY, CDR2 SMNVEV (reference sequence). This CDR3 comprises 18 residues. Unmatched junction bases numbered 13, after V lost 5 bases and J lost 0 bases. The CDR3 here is CASSVSGGAFPLSYEQYF. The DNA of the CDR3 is TGTGCCAGCAGTGTGAGCGGGGGGGCATTTCCACTCTCCTACGAGCAGTACTTC.

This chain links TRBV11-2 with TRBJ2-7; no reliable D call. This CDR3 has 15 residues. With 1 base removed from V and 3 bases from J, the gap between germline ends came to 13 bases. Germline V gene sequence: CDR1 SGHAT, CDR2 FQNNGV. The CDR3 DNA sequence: TGTGCCAGCAGCTTAGCGTTAGTCGCCCGCTACGAGCAGTACTTC. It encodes CASSLALVARYEQYF.

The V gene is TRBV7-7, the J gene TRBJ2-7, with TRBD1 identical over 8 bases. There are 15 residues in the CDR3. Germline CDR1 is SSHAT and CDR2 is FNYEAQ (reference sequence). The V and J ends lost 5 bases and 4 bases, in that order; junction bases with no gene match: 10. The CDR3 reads CASSQGRGLGYEQYF. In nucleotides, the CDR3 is TGTGCCAGCAGCCAAGGCAGGGGGCTCGGGTACGAGCAGTACTTC.

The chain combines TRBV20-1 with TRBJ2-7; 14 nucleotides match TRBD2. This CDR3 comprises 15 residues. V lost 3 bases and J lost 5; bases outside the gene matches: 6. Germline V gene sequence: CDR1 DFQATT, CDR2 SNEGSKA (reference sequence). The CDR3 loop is CSASERLAGGNEQYF. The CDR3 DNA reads TGCAGTGCTAGTGAACGACTAGCGGGAGGGAACGAGCAGTACTTC.

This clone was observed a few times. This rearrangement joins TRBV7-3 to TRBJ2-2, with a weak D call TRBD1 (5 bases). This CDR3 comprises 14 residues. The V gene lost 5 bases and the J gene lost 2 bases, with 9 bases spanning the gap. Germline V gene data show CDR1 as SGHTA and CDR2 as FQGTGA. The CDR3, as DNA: TGTGCCAGCAGCCCTCAGGGTAACACCGGGGAGCTGTTTTTT. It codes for CASSPQGNTGELFF. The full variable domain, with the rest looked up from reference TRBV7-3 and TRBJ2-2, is GAGVSQTPSNKVTEKGKYVELRCDPISGHTALYWYRQSLGQGPEFLIYFQGTGAADDSGLPNDRFFAVRPEGSVSTLKIQRTERGDSAVYLCASSPQGNTGELFFGEGSRLTVL.

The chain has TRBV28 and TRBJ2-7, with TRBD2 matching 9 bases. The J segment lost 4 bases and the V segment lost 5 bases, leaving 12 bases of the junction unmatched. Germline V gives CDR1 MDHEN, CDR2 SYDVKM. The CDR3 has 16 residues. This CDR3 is CASSALAGQNPYEQYF. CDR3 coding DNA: TGTGCCAGCAGTGCCCTAGCGGGGCAAAATCCATACGAGCAGTACTTC.

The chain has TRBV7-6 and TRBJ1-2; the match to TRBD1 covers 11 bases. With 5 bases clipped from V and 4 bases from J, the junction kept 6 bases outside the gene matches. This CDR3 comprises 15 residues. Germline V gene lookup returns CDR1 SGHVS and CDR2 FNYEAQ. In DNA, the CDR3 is TGTGCCAGCAGCCCAGGACAGGGGGCCGTCTATGGCTACACCTTC. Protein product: CASSPGQGAVYGYTF.

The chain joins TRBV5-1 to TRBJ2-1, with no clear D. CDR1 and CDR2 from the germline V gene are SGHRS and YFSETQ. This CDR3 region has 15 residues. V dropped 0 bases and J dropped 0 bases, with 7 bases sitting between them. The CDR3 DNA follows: TGCGCCAGCAGCTTGGGCTCGAGCTCCTACAATGAGCAGTTCTTC. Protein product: CASSLGSSSYNEQFF. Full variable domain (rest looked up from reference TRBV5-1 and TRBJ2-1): KAGVTQTPRYLIKTRGQQVTLSCSPISGHRSVSWYQQTPGQGLQFLFEYFSETQRNKGNFPGRFSGRQFSNSRSEMNVSTLELGDSALYLCASSLGSSSYNEQFFGPGTRLTVL.

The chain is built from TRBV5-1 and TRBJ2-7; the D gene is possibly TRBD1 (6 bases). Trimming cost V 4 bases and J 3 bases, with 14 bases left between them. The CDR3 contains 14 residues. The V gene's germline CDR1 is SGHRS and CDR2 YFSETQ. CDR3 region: CASSARTANYEQYF. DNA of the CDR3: TGCGCCAGCAGCGCTAGGACAGCTAACTACGAGCAGTACTTC.